This record concerns one TCR beta chain sequence. Its antigen is not known. The entry originates in a study of cytomegalovirus exposure and HLA in healthy donors. About the study: An early release of data contained about 85 million unique TCRs, which came from HLA-typed donors.

Findings and caveats of the study: Accounts indicate the classifier identified cytomegalovirus status with strong specificity and sensitivity. Later on, a genetic analysis was performed. It linked a missense variant in DCLRE1C with V- and J-gene trimming of TCR beta. An analysis done earlier found most TCR beta V segments productive about 87% or about 30% of the time.

The germline V gene encodes CDR1 SGHRS and CDR2 YFSETQ. V was clipped by 3 bases and J by 0 bases; unmatched bases: 3. This CDR3 contains 15 residues. The PCR made use of 60 Vbeta and 13 Jbeta primers. Generated by immunoSEQ multiplex PCR, the TCRdb table keeps only in-frame clones and is missing some. The table shows 90,000 to 140,000 clones, with over 12% occurring only once. The chain is built from TRBV5-1 and TRBJ2-5; the match to TRBD1 covers 9 bases. This receptor was obtained from a female donor in good health and CMV-seronegative. Sequencing was performed on PBMCs. The CDR3: CASSWGQGHQETQYF. CDR3 coding DNA: TGCGCCAGCAGCTGGGGACAGGGCCACCAAGAGACCCAGTACTTC.